Below are 9 T cell receptor beta chains sequenced from a single sample in a study of blood T cell repertoires in COVID-19. The protocol was immunoSEQ multiplex PCR, while the TCRdb copy is restricted to in-frame clones and leaves out a portion. The sample includes about 160,000 clones, 87% of them seen just once. Input material: peripheral blood. These receptors were taken from a man aged 80 or over with acute or convalescent COVID-19.

This clone came up a few times. The CDR3 coding sequence is TGTGCCAGCTCCCCTCGGACGGGAGAGCAGTACTTC. Protein product: CASSPRTGEQYF. The rearrangement uses TRBV18 and TRBJ2-7; D is perhaps TRBD2 (5 bases). Germline assignment: CDR1 KGHSH and CDR2 LQKENI. This CDR3 region has 12 residues. Trimming stripped 6 bases from V and 7 bases from J, with 13 bases between. The full variable domain, completed using reference TRBV18 and TRBJ2-7, is NAGVMQNPRHLVRRRGQEARLRCSPMKGHSHVYWYRQLPEEGLKFMVYLQKENIIDESGMPKERFSAEFPKEGPSILRIQQVVRGDSAAYFCASSPRTGEQYFGPGTRLTVT.

The chain links TRBV18 to TRBJ2-3; 7 bases are a match to TRBD2. Germline CDR1 and CDR2: KGHSH and LQKENI. The CDR3 has 16 residues. The V gene end was trimmed by 3 bases and the J gene end by 3 bases; junction bases not matched to a gene: 9. As DNA, the CDR3 is TGTGCCAGCTCACCTCGGCTAGCGGCGCCTACAGATACGCAGTATTTT. Translating it yields CASSPRLAAPTDTQYF.

The chain is built from TRBV5-5 and TRBJ1-5; a weak D match, TRBD1 (6 bases). Germline CDR1 is SGHKS and CDR2 is YYEKEE (reference sequence). Trimming pared 2 bases from V and 3 bases from J, leaving 12 bases between. The CDR3 runs 15 residues. CDR3 amino acids: CASSLDTGYNQPQHF. CDR3 bases: TGTGCCAGCAGCTTAGATACAGGGTACAATCAGCCCCAGCATTTT.

The chain carries TRBV10-1 and TRBJ2-1; 8 bases are shared with TRBD2. This CDR3 region has 15 residues. Germline V CDR1 and CDR2: WNHNN, SYGVQD (reference sequence). V lost 6 bases and J lost 8; bases outside the gene matches: 12. DNA of the CDR3: TGCGCCAGCAGCGAAACTAGCGGATTCCCCTATGAGCAGTTCTTC. Encoded protein: CASSETSGFPYEQFF.

This chain connects TRBV6-6 to TRBJ1-4; the match to TRBD1 covers 8 bases. Losses at the gene ends were 4 bases for V and 8 bases for J; bases not matched to a gene: 6. This CDR3 contains 14 residues. The germline V gene has CDR1 MNHNY and CDR2 SVGAGI (reference sequence). The chain's CDR3 is CASSSQGAREKLFF. CDR3 sequence (DNA): TGTGCCAGCAGTTCCCAGGGGGCACGGGAAAAACTGTTTTTT.

This chain connects TRBV14 to TRBJ2-2; 10 bases are shared with TRBD2. This CDR3 has 15 residues. The germline V gene encodes CDR1 SGHDN and CDR2 FVKESK. The ends lost 5 bases at V and 7 bases at J; junction bases unmatched: 7. The CDR3, as DNA: TGTGCCAGCAGCACATTTCGGACTAGCGGCGGGGAGCTGTTTTTT. Its translation: CASSTFRTSGGELFF.

J is TRBJ2-5 and V is TRBV7-2, with a tentative D call TRBD2 (5 bases). Trimming left V 7 bases short and J 7 bases short, with 13 bases between. The CDR3 contains 12 residues. Germline V CDR1 and CDR2: SGHTA, FQGNSA. The CDR3 coding sequence is TGTGCCAGCACCCTGGAACTAGGGACCCAGTACTTC. Translation: CASTLELGTQYF.

The chain has TRBV14 and TRBJ2-5; 11 bases are shared with TRBD1. The germline V gene has CDR1 SGHDN and CDR2 FVKESK. V gave up 2 bases and J gave up 3 bases; unmatched junction bases: 5. The CDR3 totals 16 residues. CDR3 coding DNA: TGTGCCAGCAGCCAATGGACAGGGGGCAAGGAAGAGACCCAGTACTTC. This encodes CASSQWTGGKEETQYF.

V gene TRBV7-6 combines with J gene TRBJ1-6; D is uncertain. Trimming pared 4 bases from V and 6 bases from J, leaving 7 bases between. Germline CDR1 SGHVS, CDR2 FNYEAQ. The CDR3 covers 13 residues. The chain's CDR3 is CASSSNVNSPLHF. In DNA form, the CDR3 reads TGTGCCAGCAGCTCCAATGTTAATTCACCCCTCCACTTT.